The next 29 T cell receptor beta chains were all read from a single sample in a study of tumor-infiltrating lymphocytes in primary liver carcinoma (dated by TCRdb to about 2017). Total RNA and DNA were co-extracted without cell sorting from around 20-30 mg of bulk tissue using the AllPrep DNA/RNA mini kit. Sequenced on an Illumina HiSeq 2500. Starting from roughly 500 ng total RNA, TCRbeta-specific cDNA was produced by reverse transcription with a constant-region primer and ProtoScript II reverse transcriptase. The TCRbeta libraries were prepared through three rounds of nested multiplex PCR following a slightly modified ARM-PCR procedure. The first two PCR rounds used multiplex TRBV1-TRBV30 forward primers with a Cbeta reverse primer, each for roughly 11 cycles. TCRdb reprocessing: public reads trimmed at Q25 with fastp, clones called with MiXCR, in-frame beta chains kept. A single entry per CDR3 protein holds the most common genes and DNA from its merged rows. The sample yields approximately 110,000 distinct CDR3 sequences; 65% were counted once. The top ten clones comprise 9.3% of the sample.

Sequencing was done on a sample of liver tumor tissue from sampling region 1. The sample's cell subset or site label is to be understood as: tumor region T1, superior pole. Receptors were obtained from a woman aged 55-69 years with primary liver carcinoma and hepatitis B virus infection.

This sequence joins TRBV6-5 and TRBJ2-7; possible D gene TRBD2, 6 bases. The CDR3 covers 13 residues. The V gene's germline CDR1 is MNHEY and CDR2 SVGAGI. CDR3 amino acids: CGGSTQDYPEQYF. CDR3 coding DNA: TGTGGCGGCAGTACTCAGGACTATCCTGAGCAGTACTTC.

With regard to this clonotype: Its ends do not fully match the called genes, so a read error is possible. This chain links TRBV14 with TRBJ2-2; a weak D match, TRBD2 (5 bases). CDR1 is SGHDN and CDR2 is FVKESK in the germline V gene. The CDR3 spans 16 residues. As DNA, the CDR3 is TGTGCCAGCAGCCAAAAGCTCACATCGAACACCGGGGAGCTGTTGTTT. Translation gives CASSQKLTSNTGELLF. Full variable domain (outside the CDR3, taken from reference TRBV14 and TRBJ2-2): EAGVTQFPSHSVIEKGQTVTLRCDPISGHDNLYWYRRVMGKEIKFLLHFVKESKQDESGMPNNRFLAERTGGTYSTLKVQPAELEDSGVYFCASSQKLTSNTGELLFGEGSRLTVL.

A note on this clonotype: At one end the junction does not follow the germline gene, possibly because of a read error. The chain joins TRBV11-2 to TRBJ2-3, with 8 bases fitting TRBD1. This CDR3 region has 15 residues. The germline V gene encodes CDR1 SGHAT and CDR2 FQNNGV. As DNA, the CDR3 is TGTGCCAGCAGCGCACACACCAGGGGGCCCGATACGCATTATTTT. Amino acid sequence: CASSAHTRGPDTHYF.

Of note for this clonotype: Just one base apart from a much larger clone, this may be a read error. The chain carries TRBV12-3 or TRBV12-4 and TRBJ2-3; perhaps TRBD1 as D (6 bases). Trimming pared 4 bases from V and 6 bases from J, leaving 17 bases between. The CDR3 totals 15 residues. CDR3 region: CASSSRQAVWDTQYF. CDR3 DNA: TGTGCCAGCAGTTCTCGACAGGCAGTATGGGATACGCAGTATTTT.

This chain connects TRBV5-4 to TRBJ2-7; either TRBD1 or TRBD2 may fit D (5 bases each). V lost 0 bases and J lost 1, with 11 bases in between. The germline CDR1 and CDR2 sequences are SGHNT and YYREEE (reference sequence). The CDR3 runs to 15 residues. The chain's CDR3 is CASSLGRDRSYEQYF. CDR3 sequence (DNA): TGTGCCAGCAGCTTGGGTAGGGACCGATCCTACGAGCAGTACTTC.

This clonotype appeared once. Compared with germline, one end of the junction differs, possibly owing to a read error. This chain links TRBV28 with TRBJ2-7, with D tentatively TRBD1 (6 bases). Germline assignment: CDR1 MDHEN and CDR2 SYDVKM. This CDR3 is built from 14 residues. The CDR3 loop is CAGSFPGAAYEQYF. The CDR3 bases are TGTGCCGGCAGTTTTCCAGGGGCAGCCTACGAGCAGTACTTC.

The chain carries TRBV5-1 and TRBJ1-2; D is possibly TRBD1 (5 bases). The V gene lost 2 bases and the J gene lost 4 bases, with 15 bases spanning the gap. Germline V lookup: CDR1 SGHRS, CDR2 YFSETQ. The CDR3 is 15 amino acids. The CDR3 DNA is TGCGCCAGCAGCTTCCGGACACGGGCGGTCTATGGCTACACCTTC. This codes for CASSFRTRAVYGYTF.

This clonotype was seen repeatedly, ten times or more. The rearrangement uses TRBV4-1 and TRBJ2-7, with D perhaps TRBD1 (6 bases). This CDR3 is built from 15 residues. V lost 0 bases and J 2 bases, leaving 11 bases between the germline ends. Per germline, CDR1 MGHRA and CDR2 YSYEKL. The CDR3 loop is CASSQERGSPYEQYF. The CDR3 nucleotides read TGCGCCAGCAGCCAAGAGAGGGGGAGTCCCTACGAGCAGTACTTC.

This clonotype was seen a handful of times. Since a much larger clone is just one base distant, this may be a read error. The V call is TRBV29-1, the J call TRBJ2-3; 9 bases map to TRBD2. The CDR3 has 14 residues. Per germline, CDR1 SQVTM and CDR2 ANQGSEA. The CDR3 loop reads CSIEGGRATDTQYF. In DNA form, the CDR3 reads TGCAGCATTGAGGGCGGGAGGGCCACAGATACGCAGTATTTT.

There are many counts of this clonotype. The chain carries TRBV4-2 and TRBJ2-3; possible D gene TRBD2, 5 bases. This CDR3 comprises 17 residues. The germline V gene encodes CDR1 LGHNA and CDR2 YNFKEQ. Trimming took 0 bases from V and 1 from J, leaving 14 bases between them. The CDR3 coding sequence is TGTGCCAGCAGCCAAGATAGAGGGAGCGGAGGCACAGATACGCAGTATTTT. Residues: CASSQDRGSGGTDTQYF.

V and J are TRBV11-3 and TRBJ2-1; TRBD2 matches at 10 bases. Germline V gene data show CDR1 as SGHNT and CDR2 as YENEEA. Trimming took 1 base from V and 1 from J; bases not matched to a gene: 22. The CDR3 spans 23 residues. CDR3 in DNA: TGTGCCAGCAGCTTAGCCCCCAACCTTGCGGCTAGCGGGAGTTTGAGTTCCTACAATGAGCAGTTCTTC. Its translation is CASSLAPNLAASGSLSSYNEQFF. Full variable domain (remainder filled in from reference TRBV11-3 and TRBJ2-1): EAGVVQSPRYKIIEKKQPVAFWCNPISGHNTLYWYLQNLGQGPELLIRYENEEAVDDSQLPKDRFSAERLKGVDSTLKIQPAELGDSAVYLCASSLAPNLAASGSLSSYNEQFFGPGTRLTVL.

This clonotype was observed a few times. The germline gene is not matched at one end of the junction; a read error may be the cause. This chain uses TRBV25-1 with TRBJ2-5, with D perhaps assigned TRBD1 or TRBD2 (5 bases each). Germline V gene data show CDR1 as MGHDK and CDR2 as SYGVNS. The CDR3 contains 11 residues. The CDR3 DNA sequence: TGTGCCAGGAGTGGCCGGCGGACTGGGGCCTTC. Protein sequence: CARSGRRTGAF.

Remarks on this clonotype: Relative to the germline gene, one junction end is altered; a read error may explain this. The CDR3 spells CACSFGQGGGQPQHF. The CDR3, as DNA: TGTGCCTGCAGCTTTGGACAGGGAGGCGGTCAGCCCCAGCATTTT. V gene TRBV11-2 combines with J gene TRBJ1-5, with 8 positions matching TRBD1. CDR1 is SGHAT, CDR2 FQNNGV, per germline. The CDR3 loop spans 15 amino acids. Filled out from reference TRBV11-2 and TRBJ1-5, the complete variable domain reads EAGVAQSPRYKIIEKRQSVAFWCNPISGHATLYWYQQILGQGPKLLIQFQNNGVVDDSQLPKDRFSAERLKGVDSTLKIQPAKLEDSAVYLCACSFGQGGGQPQHFGDGTRLSIL.

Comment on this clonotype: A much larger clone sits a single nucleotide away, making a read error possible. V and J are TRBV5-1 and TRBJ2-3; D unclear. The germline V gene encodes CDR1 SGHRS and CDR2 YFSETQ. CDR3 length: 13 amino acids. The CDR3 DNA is TGCGCCAGCGGCTTAGGTGTTAGAGATACGCAGTATTTT. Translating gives CASGLGVRDTQYF.

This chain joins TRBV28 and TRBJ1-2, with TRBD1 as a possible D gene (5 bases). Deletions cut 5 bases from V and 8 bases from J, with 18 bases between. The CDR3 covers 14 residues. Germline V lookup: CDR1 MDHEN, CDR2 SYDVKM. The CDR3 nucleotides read TGTGCCAGCAGTCCCTCAGGGTATGTGGTCGGCTACACCTTC. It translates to CASSPSGYVVGYTF.

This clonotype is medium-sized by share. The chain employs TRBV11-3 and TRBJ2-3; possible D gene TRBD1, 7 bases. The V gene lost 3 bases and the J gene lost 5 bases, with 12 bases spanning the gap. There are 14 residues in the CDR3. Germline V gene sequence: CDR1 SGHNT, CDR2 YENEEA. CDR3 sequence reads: CASSFGQGGDTQYF. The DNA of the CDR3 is TGTGCCAGCAGCTTTGGGCAGGGGGGAGATACGCAGTATTTT.

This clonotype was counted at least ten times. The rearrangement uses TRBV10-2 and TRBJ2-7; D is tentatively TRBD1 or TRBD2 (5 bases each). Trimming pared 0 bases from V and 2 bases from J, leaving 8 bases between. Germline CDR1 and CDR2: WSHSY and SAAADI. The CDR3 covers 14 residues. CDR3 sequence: CASSESWGPYEQYF. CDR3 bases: TGCGCCAGCAGTGAGTCGTGGGGACCCTACGAGCAGTACTTC.

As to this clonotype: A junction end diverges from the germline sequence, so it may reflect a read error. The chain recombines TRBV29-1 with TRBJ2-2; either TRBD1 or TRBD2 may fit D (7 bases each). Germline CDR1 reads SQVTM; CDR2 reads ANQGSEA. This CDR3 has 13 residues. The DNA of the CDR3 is TGCAGCGTTGATCACTTAGGGGGCGGGGGGCTGTTTTTT. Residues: CSVDHLGGGGLFF.

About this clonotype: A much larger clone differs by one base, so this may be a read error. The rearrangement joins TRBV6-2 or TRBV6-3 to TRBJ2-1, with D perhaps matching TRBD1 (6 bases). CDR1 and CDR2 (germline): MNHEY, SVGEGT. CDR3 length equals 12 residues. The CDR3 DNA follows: TGTGTCAGCAAACAGGGCTACAATGAGCAGTTCTTC. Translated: CVSKQGYNEQFF.

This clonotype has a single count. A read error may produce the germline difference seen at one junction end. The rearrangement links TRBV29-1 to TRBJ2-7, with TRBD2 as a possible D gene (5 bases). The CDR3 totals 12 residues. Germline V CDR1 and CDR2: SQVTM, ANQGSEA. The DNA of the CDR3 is TGTAGCGTTGAAGATAAAGGTTGCGAACAGTACTTC. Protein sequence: CSVEDKGCEQYF.

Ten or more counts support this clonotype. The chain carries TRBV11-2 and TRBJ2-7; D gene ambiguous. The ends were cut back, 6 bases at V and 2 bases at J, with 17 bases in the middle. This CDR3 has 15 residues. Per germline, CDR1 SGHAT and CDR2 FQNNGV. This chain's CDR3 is CASRSTGSGPYEQYF. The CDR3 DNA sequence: TGTGCCAGCAGATCCACGGGCAGTGGCCCCTACGAGCAGTACTTC.

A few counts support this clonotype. CDR3 sequence reads: CASSLAADRPETQYF. The CDR3 coding sequence is TGCGCCAGCAGCTTGGCCGCGGACCGACCAGAGACCCAGTACTTC. The chain has TRBV5-1 and TRBJ2-5; D is ambiguous. CDR1 is SGHRS and CDR2 is YFSETQ in the germline V gene. The ends were cut back, 0 bases at V and 4 bases at J, with 13 bases in the middle. The CDR3 totals 15 residues.

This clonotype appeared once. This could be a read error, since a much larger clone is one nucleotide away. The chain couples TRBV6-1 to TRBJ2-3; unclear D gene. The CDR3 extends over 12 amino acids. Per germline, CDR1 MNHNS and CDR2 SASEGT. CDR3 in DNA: TGTGCCAACAGTGAAAGGTGGGATACGCAGTATTTT. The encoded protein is CANSERWDTQYF.

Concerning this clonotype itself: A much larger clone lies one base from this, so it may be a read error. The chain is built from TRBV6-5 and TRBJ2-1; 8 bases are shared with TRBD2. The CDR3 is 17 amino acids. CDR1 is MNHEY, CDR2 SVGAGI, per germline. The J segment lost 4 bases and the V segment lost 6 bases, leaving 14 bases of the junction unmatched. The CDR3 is CASSPRGAGARYNEQFF. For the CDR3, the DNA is TGTGCCAGCAGCCCACGAGGAGCGGGAGCCCGATACAATGAGCAGTTCTTC.

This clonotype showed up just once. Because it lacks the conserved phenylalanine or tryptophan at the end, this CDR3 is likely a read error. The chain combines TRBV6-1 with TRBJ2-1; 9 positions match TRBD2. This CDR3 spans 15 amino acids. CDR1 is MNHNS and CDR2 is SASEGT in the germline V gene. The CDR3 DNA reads TGTGCCAACAGTGCGGCGACTAGCGGTTACAATGAGCAGTTCGTC. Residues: CANSAATSGYNEQFV.

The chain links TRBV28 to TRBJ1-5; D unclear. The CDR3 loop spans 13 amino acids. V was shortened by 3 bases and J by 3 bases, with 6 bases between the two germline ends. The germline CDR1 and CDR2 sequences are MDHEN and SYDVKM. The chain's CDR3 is CASSLQNNQPQHF. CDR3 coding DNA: TGTGCCAGCAGTTTGCAGAACAATCAGCCCCAGCATTTT.

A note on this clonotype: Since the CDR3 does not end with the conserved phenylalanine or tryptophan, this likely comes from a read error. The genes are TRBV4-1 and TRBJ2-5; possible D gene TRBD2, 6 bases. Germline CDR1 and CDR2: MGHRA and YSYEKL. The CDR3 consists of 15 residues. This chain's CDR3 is CASGQDWTTGRAQYL. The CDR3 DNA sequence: TGCGCCAGCGGCCAAGACTGGACTACTGGCAGGGCCCAGTACCTC.

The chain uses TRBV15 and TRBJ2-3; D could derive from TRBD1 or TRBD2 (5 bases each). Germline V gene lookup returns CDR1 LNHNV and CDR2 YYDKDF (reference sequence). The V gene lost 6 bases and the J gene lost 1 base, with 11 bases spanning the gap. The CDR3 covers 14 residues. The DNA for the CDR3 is TGTGCCACCAGGGGGACGGAGGGCACAGATACGCAGTATTTT. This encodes CATRGTEGTDTQYF. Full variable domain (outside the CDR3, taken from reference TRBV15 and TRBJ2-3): DAMVIQNPRYQVTQFGKPVTLSCSQTLNHNVMYWYQQKSSQAPKLLFHYYDKDFNNEADTPDNFQSRRPNTSFCFLDIRSPGLGDTAMYLCATRGTEGTDTQYFGPGTRLTVL.

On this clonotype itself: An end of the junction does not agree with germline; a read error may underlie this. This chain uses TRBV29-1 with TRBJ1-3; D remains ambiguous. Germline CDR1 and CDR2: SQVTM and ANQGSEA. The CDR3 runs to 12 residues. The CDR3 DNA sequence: TGCGGCGTTGTTTCGGGGAGAAACACCATATATTTT. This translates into CGVVSGRNTIYF.